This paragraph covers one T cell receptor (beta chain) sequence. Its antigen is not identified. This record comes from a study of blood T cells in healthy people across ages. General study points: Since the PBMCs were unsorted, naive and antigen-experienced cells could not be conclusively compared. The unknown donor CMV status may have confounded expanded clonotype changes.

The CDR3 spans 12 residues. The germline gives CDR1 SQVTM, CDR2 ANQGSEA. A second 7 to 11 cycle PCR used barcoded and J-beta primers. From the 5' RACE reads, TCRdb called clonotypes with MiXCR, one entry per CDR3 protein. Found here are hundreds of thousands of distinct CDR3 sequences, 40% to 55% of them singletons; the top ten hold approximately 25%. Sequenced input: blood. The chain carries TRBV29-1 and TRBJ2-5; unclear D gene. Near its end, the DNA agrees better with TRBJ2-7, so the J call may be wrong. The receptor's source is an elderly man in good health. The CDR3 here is CSVEQGSHEQYF. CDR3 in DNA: TGCAGCGTTGAACAAGGTTCCCACGAGCAGTACTTC.